This T cell receptor (beta chain) was sequenced in a study of cytomegalovirus exposure and HLA in healthy donors. The overall study: The 500 to 850 first-cohort repertoires and the approximately 110 validation repertoires shared the same platform, a later analysis reported. General study results and limits: In vitro confirmation showed a few CMV-associated chains to be CMV antigen specific. Researchers catalogued roughly 170 TCR beta chains as cytomegalovirus-associated.

Assay used: immunoSEQ multiplex PCR; TCRdb lists only in-frame clones, some missing. The sample records 200,000 or so clones, approximately 88% being singletons. There are a few counts of this clone. Its antigen is not known. The CDR3 has 14 residues. The V end was cut by 5 bases, the J end by 4 bases, with 12 bases between. CDR1 is SGHTA, CDR2 FQGTGA, per germline. These donors were members of the roughly 120-subject validation cohort, a group separate from the approximately 670-subject first cohort. The TCR was taken from a man in his late teens or twenties in good health and CMV-seropositive. The chain carries TRBV7-3 and TRBJ1-3; D not certain. Sequenced material: PBMCs. CDR3 residues: CASSPRRKGNTIYF. Written as DNA, the CDR3 is TGTGCCAGCAGCCCAAGGCGGAAAGGAAACACCATATATTTT. The full variable domain, completed using reference TRBV7-3 and TRBJ1-3, is GAGVSQTPSNKVTEKGKYVELRCDPISGHTALYWYRQSLGQGPEFLIYFQGTGAADDSGLPNDRFFAVRPEGSVSTLKIQRTERGDSAVYLCASSPRRKGNTIYFGEGSWLTVV.